A single sample gave rise to the 20 T cell receptor beta chains below, sequenced in a study of blood T cell repertoires in COVID-19. This table comes from immunoSEQ multiplex PCR, and its TCRdb copy is limited to in-frame clones, with some not included. The repertoire consists of 250,000 to 300,000 clones, with approximately 86% occurring once and the leading ten covering around 1%. The sequenced sample was PBMCs or T cells enriched from blood (not recorded which). Every receptor here comes from a woman aged 25 to 39 who had recovered from COVID-19.

This sequence joins TRBV5-4 and TRBJ2-3, with a possible D match to TRBD2 (6 bases). Germline CDR1 SGHNT, CDR2 YYREEE (reference sequence). This CDR3 has 14 amino acids. Trimming cost V 3 bases and J 6 bases, with 14 bases left between them. CDR3 in DNA: TGTGCCAGCAGCTCGTTTACTAGCATGGATACGCAGTATTTT. It translates to CASSSFTSMDTQYF.

The chain is built from TRBV6-6 and TRBJ1-4, with D possibly TRBD1 on 5 matching bases. This CDR3 has 16 amino acids. Germline CDR1 and CDR2: MNHNY and SVGAGI (reference sequence). V lost 3 bases and J lost 10, with 21 bases in between. This chain's CDR3 is CASSYGPGLRAGKLFF. Written as DNA, the CDR3 is TGTGCCAGCAGTTATGGGCCGGGACTCCGGGCGGGAAAACTGTTTTTT.

This clone was counted a single time. The V call is TRBV5-1, the J call TRBJ2-5; 8 bases align to TRBD2. The V gene end was trimmed by 5 bases and the J gene end by 2 bases; junction bases not matched to a gene: 8. Germline V lookup: CDR1 SGHRS, CDR2 YFSETQ. This CDR3 spans 15 amino acids. The DNA of the CDR3 is TGCGCCAGCAGGGCTCTAGCGGGTCCACAAGAGACCCAGTACTTC. Translated, it gives CASRALAGPQETQYF.

V usage is TRBV28 and J usage is TRBJ1-5, with TRBD1 matching 7 bases. The V segment lost 5 bases and the J segment 9 bases; nucleotides outside the gene matches: 13. Germline assignment: CDR1 MDHEN and CDR2 SYDVKM. This CDR3 has 15 amino acids. The CDR3 bases are TGTGCCAGCAGTCTCAGACAGGGTAGAGATAGGCCCCAGCATTTT. Amino acids: CASSLRQGRDRPQHF.

The chain joins TRBV6-2 or TRBV6-3 to TRBJ2-3, with a tentative D call TRBD1 (5 bases). CDR1 MNHEY and CDR2 SVGEGT come from the germline V gene. V lost 2 bases and J lost 6, with 12 bases in between. The CDR3 totals 14 residues. The CDR3 reads CASSYRGARDTQYF. CDR3 DNA sequence: TGTGCCAGCAGTTACCGTGGGGCGCGGGATACGCAGTATTTT.

The chain couples TRBV10-2 to TRBJ1-1, with TRBD1 matching 9 bases. Germline V gene data show CDR1 as WSHSY and CDR2 as SAAADI. With V trimmed by 8 bases and J by 4 bases, 14 bases remained unmatched. The CDR3 has 16 residues. CDR3 bases: TGCGCCAGCCGCTTGTCCCTGGGACAGGGTGCCACTGAAGCTTTCTTT. This translates into CASRLSLGQGATEAFF.

The V and J genes are TRBV6-6 and TRBJ2-4; D is perhaps TRBD1 (6 bases). Germline CDR1 and CDR2: MNHNY and SVGAGI (reference sequence). The V end lost 6 bases, the J end lost 3 bases, and 12 bases lay between the germline ends. This CDR3 comprises 14 residues. The CDR3 loop is CASRGTIFKNIQYF. CDR3 in DNA: TGTGCCAGCAGAGGGACAATCTTCAAAAACATTCAGTACTTC.

The chain employs TRBV5-1 and TRBJ2-7, with TRBD1 as a possible D gene (6 bases). Trimming removed 2 bases from V and 2 bases from J, with 14 bases in between. The CDR3 has 15 residues. Germline V CDR1 and CDR2: SGHRS, YFSETQ. The CDR3 spells CASSFRGRQAYEQYF. The DNA of the CDR3 is TGCGCCAGCAGCTTTCGCGGGCGACAGGCCTACGAGCAGTACTTC.

The chain carries TRBV19 and TRBJ1-5, with D perhaps matching TRBD1 (5 bases). Germline V lookup: CDR1 LNHDA, CDR2 SQIVND (reference sequence). The V gene lost 7 bases and the J gene lost 0 bases, with 13 bases spanning the gap. The CDR3 extends over 15 amino acids. The CDR3 DNA follows: TGTGCCAGTATGAGAGACAGAAATAGCAATCAGCCCCAGCATTTT. Translating it yields CASMRDRNSNQPQHF.

The chain has TRBV7-2 and TRBJ2-5, with TRBD1 identical over 8 bases. V dropped 6 bases and J dropped 5; count of bases not matched to a gene: 8. The length of the CDR3 is 14 residues. Germline CDR1 SGHTA, CDR2 FQGNSA. Here the CDR3 DNA reads TGTGCCAGCAGTCCCCAGGGGGCGGGGGAGACCCAGTACTTC. It specifies CASSPQGAGETQYF.

This clone has a single count. CDR3 DNA sequence: TGCGCCAGCAGCTTCTACCGGGACAGCCACAATGAGCAGTTCTTC. Translation gives CASSFYRDSHNEQFF. This chain connects TRBV5-1 to TRBJ2-1, with 7 bases aligning to TRBD1. CDR3 length equals 15 residues. With V trimmed by 2 bases and J by 5 bases, 7 bases remained unmatched. The germline CDR1 and CDR2 sequences are SGHRS and YFSETQ.

The chain carries TRBV27 and TRBJ2-7, with no clear D. With 6 bases removed from V and 1 base from J, the gap between germline ends came to 4 bases. Germline V gene data show CDR1 as MNHEY and CDR2 as SMNVEV (reference sequence). The CDR3 sequence is 11 residues long. The DNA of the CDR3 is TGTGCCAGCAGCAGGTCCTACGAGCAGTACTTC. Protein: CASSRSYEQYF.

The gene calls are TRBV3-1 (or the pseudogene TRBV3-2) and TRBJ2-3; 12 bases match TRBD2. Germline assignment: CDR1 LGHDT and CDR2 YNNKEL (reference sequence). CDR3 length: 16 residues. The trim removed 1 base at V and 5 bases at J, leaving 4 bases unmatched. The CDR3 reads CASSQGLAGGQDTQYF. The CDR3, as DNA: TGTGCCAGCAGCCAAGGGCTAGCGGGAGGGCAAGATACGCAGTATTTT.

This clone occurred once. This chain links TRBV24-1 with TRBJ2-3, with D possibly matching TRBD2 (5 bases). Per germline, CDR1 KGHDR and CDR2 SFDVKD. Trimming removed 1 base from V and 2 bases from J, with 12 bases in between. The CDR3 is 16 residues long. CDR3 amino acids: CATSDLSEGPTDTQYF. For the CDR3, the DNA is TGTGCCACCAGTGATTTAAGTGAGGGCCCCACAGATACGCAGTATTTT.

The CDR3: CASSAPDRALHF. In nucleotides, the CDR3 is TGTGCCAGCAGTGCGCCAGACAGAGCCCTCCACTTT. The V gene is TRBV2, the J gene TRBJ1-6; maybe TRBD1 (5 bases). CDR1 is SNHLY and CDR2 is FYNNEI in the germline V gene. This CDR3 is built from 12 residues. The germline V and J ends were trimmed by 4 bases and 14 bases, with 12 bases remaining between them.

The V and J genes are TRBV5-4 and TRBJ1-2; 12 nucleotides align to TRBD1. The CDR3 contains 15 residues. Trimming cost V 3 bases and J 6 bases; bases outside gene matches: 6. CDR1 is SGHNT, CDR2 YYREEE, per germline (reference sequence). The CDR3 region has the DNA TGTGCCAGCAGCTGGGGGACAGGGGGCTTGAATGGCTACACCTTC. It yields the protein CASSWGTGGLNGYTF.

As for this clone: Since a much larger clone is just one base distant, this may be a read error. The chain links TRBV5-6 to TRBJ2-3, with D hard to call. V lost 3 bases, J lost 3 bases, and 5 bases lay in between. This CDR3 is built from 12 residues. CDR1 and CDR2 from the germline V gene are SGHDT and YYEEEE. The CDR3 sequence: CASSSLTDTQYF. For the CDR3, the DNA is TGTGCCAGCAGCTCCCTGACAGATACGCAGTATTTT.

CDR3: CASSRRHSHNQPQHF. In nucleotides, the CDR3 is TGTGCCAGTAGCCGACGCCACAGCCACAATCAGCCCCAGCATTTT. The chain joins TRBV19 to TRBJ1-5, with D hard to call. The germline CDR1 and CDR2 sequences are LNHDA and SQIVND (reference sequence). This CDR3 contains 15 residues. Trimming stripped 6 bases from V and 3 bases from J, with 15 bases between.

This clone has a count of ten or more. This rearrangement joins TRBV19 to TRBJ2-7; TRBD1 aligns across 7 bases. Germline V gene sequence: CDR1 LNHDA, CDR2 SQIVND (reference sequence). V gave up 4 bases and J gave up 4 bases; unmatched junction bases: 13. This CDR3 region has 16 residues. CDR3 in DNA: TGTGCCAGTAGTAGTCCCGACAGGGTCGGATCTTACGAGCAGTACTTC. It translates to CASSSPDRVGSYEQYF.

The V call is TRBV11-3, the J call TRBJ2-7; 10 nucleotides align to TRBD1. The germline CDR1 and CDR2 sequences are SGHNT and YENEEA. The ends lost 3 bases at V and 3 bases at J; junction bases unmatched: 8. The CDR3 length is 16 residues. DNA of the CDR3: TGTGCCAGCAGCTTGGGGGGGACAGGGGTCGACTACGAGCAGTACTTC. Protein: CASSLGGTGVDYEQYF.